A selection of T cell receptor beta chains follows, all from one sample in a study of blood T cell repertoires in COVID-19. Using immunoSEQ multiplex PCR, the repertoire was profiled, and TCRdb retains in-frame clones only, with some absent. This sample carries about 170,000 clones, around four fifths of them seen once, and the ten largest clones take around 2%. Material for sequencing was peripheral blood. These receptor sequences come from a woman older than 75 with acute or convalescent COVID-19. Each CDR3 is given with its conserved first and last residue. D genes are given only for firm matches. Some rows have no size entry. The others give once, few or many, or a class for an expanded clone.

V gene	clone size	D gene	J gene	CDR3 protein	CDR3 DNA
TRBV6-6	-	-	TRBJ1-2	CASSYEAWGGYGYTF	TGTGCCAGCAGTTACGAAGCATGGGGGGGCTATGGCTACACCTTC
TRBV5-6	-	-	TRBJ1-3	CASSTGSPGNTIYF	TGTGCCAGCAGCACCGGGTCTCCTGGAAACACCATATATTTT
TRBV6-6	-	-	TRBJ1-1	CASSAGWNTEAFF	TGTGCCAGCAGCGCCGGTTGGAACACTGAAGCTTTCTTT
TRBV7-8	-	-	TRBJ2-4	CASSLPGLPLQYF	TGTGCCAGCAGCTTACCAGGGCTGCCCCTTCAGTACTTC
TRBV24-1	-	TRBD1	TRBJ2-7	CATSDPGQGLSYEQYF	TGTGCCACCAGTGACCCCGGACAGGGGCTCTCCTACGAGCAGTACTTC
TRBV4-3	-	-	TRBJ2-6	CASSQGVRLRSGANVLTF	TGCGCCAGCAGCCAAGGGGTCAGGTTACGCTCTGGGGCCAACGTCCTGACTTTC
TRBV5-8	once	TRBD1	TRBJ2-5	CASSRGQGETQYF	TGTGCCAGCAGCCGCGGACAGGGGGAGACCCAGTACTTC
TRBV6-5	-	TRBD1	TRBJ2-1	CASRPGTGGYNEQFF	TGTGCCAGCAGGCCGGGGACAGGGGGTTACAATGAGCAGTTCTTC
TRBV12-5	-	TRBD2	TRBJ2-5	CASGPGTSGSGETQYF	TGTGCTAGTGGTCCCGGGACTAGCGGGAGTGGGGAGACCCAGTACTTC
TRBV7-9	-	TRBD1	TRBJ2-1	CASSRGQGVKNEQFF	TGTGCCAGCAGCCGGGGACAGGGGGTGAAGAATGAGCAGTTCTTC
TRBV19	few	-	TRBJ1-5	CASSISRTGGQPQHF	TGTGCCAGTAGTATTAGTCGCACGGGAGGGCAGCCCCAGCATTTT
TRBV3-1/TRBV3-2	once	TRBD2	TRBJ2-1	CASSQRSGRDYNEQFF	TGTGCCAGCAGCCAAAGGAGCGGGAGGGACTACAATGAGCAGTTCTTC
TRBV19	-	-	TRBJ2-7	CASSIQVRGEQYF	TGTGCCAGTAGTATCCAGGTCCGGGGAGAGCAGTACTTC
TRBV19	-	TRBD2	TRBJ2-1	CASTPGGGPYNEQFF	TGTGCCAGTACCCCCGGGGGGGGCCCCTACAATGAGCAGTTCTTC
TRBV19	-	TRBD1	TRBJ1-5	CASTRGTGGNQPQHF	TGTGCCAGTACTAGGGGGACAGGGGGCAATCAGCCCCAGCATTTT
TRBV21-1	-	-	TRBJ1-2	CAIPGVHLIYGYTF	TGTGCCATACCAGGGGTACACCTGATCTATGGCTACACCTTC
TRBV24-1	-	-	TRBJ2-1	CATGGDGSYNEQFF	TGTGCCACCGGTGGAGATGGCTCCTACAATGAGCAGTTCTTC
TRBV1	many	-	TRBJ1-6	CTSSQLIRGDRANDGNSPLHF	TGCACCAGCAGCCAACTAATCCGGGGGGACAGGGCCAACGACGGGAATTCACCCCTCCACTTT
TRBV19	-	-	TRBJ2-2	CASSVAGNTGELFF	TGTGCCAGTAGTGTCGCGGGGAACACCGGGGAGCTGTTTTTT
TRBV7-9	-	-	TRBJ1-1	CASSLLLGRTEAFF	TGTGCCAGCAGCTTATTATTGGGCAGGACTGAAGCTTTCTTT
TRBV7-8	-	TRBD1	TRBJ1-5	CASSRQGASNQPQHF	TGTGCCAGCAGCCGACAGGGGGCGAGCAATCAGCCCCAGCATTTT
TRBV6-2/TRBV6-3	-	TRBD1	TRBJ2-5	CASSYPQGAQETQYF	TGTGCCAGCAGTTACCCACAGGGGGCACAAGAGACCCAGTACTTC
TRBV2	-	TRBD2	TRBJ2-3	CASSVGSGADTQYF	TGTGCCAGCAGTGTTGGCAGCGGGGCAGATACGCAGTATTTT
TRBV2	-	TRBD1	TRBJ2-3	CASSGDRAPTDTQYF	TGTGCCAGCAGCGGCGACAGGGCGCCCACAGATACGCAGTATTTT
TRBV7-2	-	-	TRBJ1-5	CASSLGGGLPYSNQPQHF	TGTGCCAGCAGCTTAGGGGGGGGTCTGCCCTATAGCAATCAGCCCCAGCATTTT
TRBV9	-	TRBD1	TRBJ2-7	CASSPRPGTGSGEQYF	TGTGCCAGCAGCCCACGTCCCGGGACAGGGTCGGGAGAGCAGTACTTC
TRBV7-2	-	TRBD2	TRBJ2-1	CATAGGSYNEQFF	TGTGCCACCGCGGGGGGGTCCTACAATGAGCAGTTCTTC
TRBV5-4	-	-	TRBJ2-3	CASSRRVAASTDTQYF	TGTGCCAGCAGCCGCCGGGTAGCGGCTAGCACAGATACGCAGTATTTT
TRBV9	-	-	TRBJ1-1	CASSVSQQNTEAFF	TGTGCCAGCAGCGTAAGTCAACAGAACACTGAAGCTTTCTTT
TRBV9	-	TRBD1	TRBJ1-2	CASSVSGTGRVSGYTF	TGTGCCAGCAGCGTCTCAGGGACAGGGCGGGTGTCTGGCTACACCTTC
TRBV6-2/TRBV6-3	-	-	TRBJ2-1	CASSPNTGGGEQFF	TGTGCCAGCAGCCCGAACACAGGGGGGGGTGAGCAGTTCTTC
TRBV2	-	-	TRBJ2-7	CASSDYGYEQYF	TGTGCCAGCAGTGACTACGGCTACGAGCAGTACTTC
TRBV7-8	-	TRBD1	TRBJ1-6	CASSLTGGYNSPLHF	TGTGCCAGCAGCTTAACAGGGGGCTATAATTCACCCCTCCACTTT
TRBV5-1	-	TRBD1	TRBJ2-3	CASALEGQGSTDTQYF	TGCGCCAGCGCTCTTGAGGGACAGGGGAGCACAGATACGCAGTATTTT
TRBV24-1	-	TRBD2	TRBJ2-1	CATSESGTSGNEQFF	TGTGCCACCAGTGAATCCGGGACTAGCGGCAATGAGCAGTTCTTC
TRBV27	-	-	TRBJ2-3	CASKVGGLDTQYF	TGTGCCAGCAAAGTGGGGGGGCTGGATACGCAGTATTTT
TRBV7-2	-	-	TRBJ2-5	CASSPPAGELETQYF	TGTGCCAGCAGCCCGCCGGCAGGTGAATTGGAGACCCAGTACTTC
TRBV24-1	-	-	TRBJ2-7	CATSDSRVAGEQYF	TGTGCCACCAGTGATTCCAGGGTGGCCGGCGAGCAGTACTTC
TRBV7-9	once	-	TRBJ1-1	CASSLRAEAFF	TGTGCCAGCAGCCTGAGAGCTGAAGCTTTCTTT
TRBV5-1	-	-	TRBJ2-1	CASKASLSEDNEQFF	TGCGCCAGCAAAGCATCCCTTAGCGAGGACAATGAGCAGTTCTTC
TRBV27	few	TRBD2	TRBJ2-1	CASSLRLAGSSYNEQFF	TGTGCCAGCAGTTTAAGGCTAGCGGGGAGCTCCTACAATGAGCAGTTCTTC
TRBV7-3	once	TRBD1	TRBJ1-4	CASTILCGDRQTNEKLFF	TGTGCCAGCACCATTTTATGTGGGGACAGGCAAACTAATGAAAAACTGTTTTTT
TRBV9	-	TRBD1	TRBJ1-3	CASSPRQGPGNTIYF	TGTGCCAGCAGCCCCAGACAGGGGCCAGGAAACACCATATATTTT
TRBV4-3	-	TRBD2	TRBJ2-1	CASSQRLAGENEQFF	TGCGCCAGCAGCCAAAGGCTAGCGGGAGAAAATGAGCAGTTCTTC
TRBV30	-	-	TRBJ2-7	CAWSIGGGTYEQYF	TGTGCCTGGAGTATTGGCGGCGGGACCTACGAGCAGTACTTC
TRBV29-1	-	-	TRBJ2-1	CSVGTTPNNEQFF	TGCAGCGTTGGTACTACCCCGAACAATGAGCAGTTCTTC
TRBV15	-	-	TRBJ1-6	CATTATELNSPLHF	TGTGCCACTACTGCTACCGAGCTAAATTCACCCCTCCACTTT
TRBV14	few	-	TRBJ2-1	CASSPGTFKYNEQFF	TGTGCCAGCAGCCCCGGGACATTTAAATACAATGAGCAGTTCTTC
TRBV20-1	-	-	TRBJ1-1	CSASRPAGEAFF	TGCAGTGCTAGTCGCCCGGCGGGTGAAGCTTTCTTT
TRBV19	few	-	TRBJ1-6	CASSRGQGLAGSPLHF	TGTGCCAGTAGTAGGGGTCAGGGACTGGCGGGCTCACCCCTCCACTTT
TRBV18	-	-	TRBJ1-1	CASSPVGEGTEAFF	TGTGCCAGCTCACCGGTAGGTGAGGGCACTGAAGCTTTCTTT
TRBV5-4	-	-	TRBJ2-2	CASSLGAGNNGELFF	TGTGCCAGCAGCTTGGGGGCAGGGAATAACGGGGAGCTGTTTTTT
TRBV2	-	TRBD2	TRBJ2-3	CASSMTSGWSTDTQYF	TGTGCCAGCAGCATGACTAGCGGGTGGAGCACAGATACGCAGTATTTT
TRBV21-1	-	-	TRBJ1-5	CASSKAENRGMVYSNQPQHF	TGTGCCAGCAGCAAAGCAGAGAACAGAGGGATGGTCTATAGCAATCAGCCCCAGCATTTT
TRBV7-9	-	-	TRBJ2-1	CASSLATLTESYNEQFF	TGTGCCAGCAGCTTAGCGACGTTGACAGAGTCCTACAATGAGCAGTTCTTC
TRBV9	-	TRBD1	TRBJ1-2	CASSGTGMGGYTF	TGTGCCAGCAGCGGGACAGGGATGGGTGGCTACACCTTC
TRBV11-3	-	TRBD2	TRBJ2-2	CASSSGLAGGPGTGELFF	TGTGCCAGCAGCTCCGGACTAGCGGGGGGGCCTGGCACCGGGGAGCTGTTTTTT
TRBV6-5	-	-	TRBJ1-1	CASSYERNTEAFF	TGTGCCAGCAGTTATGAGAGGAACACTGAAGCTTTCTTT
TRBV27	-	-	TRBJ2-7	CASSPRTRGKSYEQYF	TGTGCCAGCAGTCCAAGGACTAGGGGGAAGTCCTACGAGCAGTACTTC